This T cell receptor (beta chain) was observed in a study of blood T cell repertoires in COVID-19. The overall study: Some COVID-19 samples were acute and others convalescent; all came from the United States, Italy and Spain.

In the authors' workflow: Amplification from reference gene primers served as the basis for estimated nucleated cell counts. TCRdb keeps only in-frame clones here, not all; method: immunoSEQ multiplex PCR. For V, J and clone size, that table is used; D and trimming come from the DNA. The table records approximately 210,000 clones, around 92% of them present only once. Sequencing input: peripheral blood. The origin of this receptor is a man aged 30 to 45 with acute or convalescent COVID-19.

The CDR3 DNA reads TGTGCCAGCAGCTTAACCGAGGTTGGGGCCAACGTCCTGACTTTC. Its translation is CASSLTEVGANVLTF. This chain connects TRBV7-9 to TRBJ2-6; D remains ambiguous. Per germline, CDR1 SEHNR and CDR2 FQNEAQ (reference sequence). V gave up 2 bases and J gave up 3 bases, with 8 bases separating them. The CDR3 totals 15 residues.